This TCR beta chain was recovered during a study of early T cells in non-severe SARS-CoV-2 infection. Study outcomes and limitations: There was a bias toward anti-spike CD8 responses in VDJdb matching, which missed private and CD4 specificities.

Researchers attached unique molecular identifiers to individual cDNA molecules. One entry per CDR3 protein, called by TCRdb with MiXCR from the 5' RACE reads. The sample lists 40,000 to 55,000 distinct CDR3 sequences; 12% were seen once. As concerns this clonotype: The antigen is undetermined.

CDR1 is SNHLY, CDR2 FYNNEI, per germline. The CDR3 totals 14 residues. The trim removed 6 bases at V and 7 bases at J, leaving 6 bases unmatched. The chain employs TRBV2 and TRBJ1-3; 10 positions agree with TRBD1. The clonotype was recovered from an adult who was a healthcare worker with PCR-confirmed SARS-CoV-2 infection or an uninfected control (not recorded which). The sample consisted of whole blood. As DNA, the CDR3 is TGTGCCAGCAGACCGGGACAGGGGAGGAACACCATATATTTT. Amino acid sequence: CASRPGQGRNTIYF.